Shown below are 5 T cell receptor beta chains from a single sample sequenced in a study of T-cell reconstitution after alpha-beta-depleted transplantation in children. Preparation of the TCRbeta library was carried out with unique molecular identifiers. TCRdb reanalysed the PCR reads using MiXCR and keeps one entry per CDR3 protein. The sample contains 120,000 to 150,000 distinct CDR3 sequences, 7.5% to 9% of which appear only once. Source: PBMCs, mostly from graft donor cells, taken 180 days after TCRalphabeta/CD19-depleted stem cell transplant. The source is a female patient aged 2-9 years who had a stem cell transplant for congenital amegakaryocytic thrombocytopenia, so the T cells may come from the graft donor.

This clonotype appeared many times. The DNA for the CDR3 is TGCAGCGCCACGGTGGGGACAGGGGGCGAGCAGTACTTC. It encodes CSATVGTGGEQYF. The chain has TRBV29-1 and TRBJ2-7, with 11 bases lining up with TRBD1. Germline V gene sequence: CDR1 SQVTM, CDR2 ANQGSEA. With 7 bases clipped from V and 6 bases from J, the junction kept 8 bases outside the gene matches. The CDR3 sequence is 13 residues long.

This chain links TRBV19 with TRBJ2-2; 7 bases fit TRBD1. V shed 4 bases and J 5 bases; nucleotides not matched to a gene: 7. This CDR3 has 15 amino acids. Per germline, CDR1 LNHDA and CDR2 SQIVND (reference sequence). CDR3: CASSNRDSKTGELFF. The CDR3 DNA sequence: TGTGCCAGTAGTAACCGGGACAGCAAAACCGGGGAGCTGTTTTTT.

This clonotype showed up many times. The rearrangement joins TRBV29-1 to TRBJ2-7; the match to TRBD2 covers 12 bases. Trimming removed 6 bases from V and 2 bases from J; junction bases left unmatched: 2. This CDR3 contains 13 residues. CDR1 is SQVTM, CDR2 ANQGSEA, per germline. CDR3 bases: TGCAGCGTATGGACTAGCGGGACCTACGAGCAGTACTTC. Amino acids: CSVWTSGTYEQYF.

This clonotype was recorded many times. The CDR3 DNA sequence: TGTGCCAGCAGTATCAGGGATGGTACGCAGTATTTT. Amino acid sequence: CASSIRDGTQYF. This rearrangement joins TRBV5-5 to TRBJ2-3, with D perhaps matching TRBD1 (5 bases). There are 12 residues in the CDR3. Germline V lookup: CDR1 SGHKS, CDR2 YYEKEE (reference sequence). The V end was cut by 5 bases, the J end by 8 bases, with 12 bases between. Together with reference TRBV5-5 and TRBJ2-3, the CDR3 gives the full variable domain: DAGVTQSPTHLIKTRGQQVTLRCSPISGHKSVSWYQQVLGQGPQFIFQYYEKEERGRGNFPDRFSARQFPNYSSELNVNALLLGDSALYLCASSIRDGTQYFGPGTRLTVL.

This clonotype was seen only a few times. The chain couples TRBV5-1 to TRBJ2-1; TRBD2 agrees at 10 bases. V gave up 7 bases and J gave up 8 bases; unmatched junction bases: 9. The CDR3 extends over 14 amino acids. Germline V CDR1 and CDR2: SGHRS, YFSETQ. The CDR3 bases are TGCGCCAGCTTGGATGGGACTAGCGTCGATGAGCAGTTCTTC. Amino acids: CASLDGTSVDEQFF.